The 5 T cell receptor beta chains given below trace back to one sample, sequenced in a study of T cell repertoires in cytomegalovirus infection. MiXCR was run by TCRdb on the reads, yielding one entry per CDR3 protein. The table has more than 65,000 distinct CDR3 sequences, approximately 46% seen once. Their antigens are not known. The specimen was CD8+ T cells from cultured PBMCs, collected from culture after CMV antigen stimulation. The receptor set was obtained from a human donor in good health (CMV status not recorded). Some clones in this sample may be carry-over from other donors' samples.

This clonotype was counted between two and nine times. The chain employs TRBV6-1 and TRBJ2-7, with 9 bases fitting TRBD1. CDR3 length equals 15 residues. CDR1 is MNHNS, CDR2 SASEGT, per germline. Losses at the gene ends were 7 bases for V and 2 bases for J; bases not matched to a gene: 9. In nucleotides, the CDR3 is TGTGCCAGCAAATTCCGGGACAGGGCTACCTACGAGCAGTACTTC. Its translation is CASKFRDRATYEQYF.

This clonotype was observed at least ten times. V and J are TRBV6-1 and TRBJ2-1, with 11 bases identical to TRBD2. Per germline, CDR1 MNHNS and CDR2 SASEGT. V lost 1 base, J lost 7 bases, and 3 bases stayed unmatched. CDR3 length: 15 amino acids. The CDR3 is CASSEGASGGNEQFF. As DNA, the CDR3 is TGTGCCAGCAGTGAAGGGGCTAGCGGGGGGAATGAGCAGTTCTTC.

The table lists this clonotype with many counts. The chain couples TRBV7-8 to TRBJ2-5, with TRBD1 matching over 7 bases. From germline, CDR1 is SGHVS and CDR2 FQNEAQ. This CDR3 is built from 15 residues. With 5 bases clipped from V and 5 bases from J, the junction kept 11 bases outside the gene matches. DNA of the CDR3: TGTGCCAGCAGCCCCTCGACAGGGTTGGGGGAGACCCAGTACTTC. Protein product: CASSPSTGLGETQYF. Combining the CDR3 with reference TRBV7-8 and TRBJ2-5 gives the whole variable domain GAGVSQSPRYKVAKRGQDVALRCDPISGHVSLFWYQQALGQGPEFLTYFQNEAQLDKSGLPSDRFFAERPEGSVSTLKIQRTQQEDSAVYLCASSPSTGLGETQYFGPGTRLLVL.

This clonotype was detected only a few times. The chain uses TRBV11-2 and TRBJ1-1; no definite D call. Germline V gene data show CDR1 as SGHAT and CDR2 as FQNNGV. V was pared by 5 bases and J by 0 bases, with 7 bases between. CDR3 length: 13 amino acids. The CDR3 sequence is CASSVRLNTEAFF. The CDR3 DNA follows: TGTGCCAGCAGCGTTCGCTTGAACACTGAAGCTTTCTTT. The variable domain in full, with the rest retrieved from reference TRBV11-2 and TRBJ1-1, is EAGVAQSPRYKIIEKRQSVAFWCNPISGHATLYWYQQILGQGPKLLIQFQNNGVVDDSQLPKDRFSAERLKGVDSTLKIQPAKLEDSAVYLCASSVRLNTEAFFGQGTRLTVV.

This sequence joins TRBV5-4 and TRBJ1-1, with 11 bases identical to TRBD1. The germline V gene encodes CDR1 SGHNT and CDR2 YYREEE (reference sequence). V gave up 3 bases and J gave up 5 bases; unmatched junction bases: 3. This CDR3 contains 14 residues. CDR3 region: CASSWGQGGTEAFF. For the CDR3, the DNA is TGTGCCAGCAGCTGGGGACAGGGGGGGACTGAAGCTTTCTTT.